The 17 T cell receptor beta chains given below trace back to one sample, sequenced in a study of T cells in narcolepsy. The table came from immunoSEQ multiplex PCR; TCRdb's copy has only in-frame clones and leaves some out. The top ten clones hold over 1% of a sample with about 31,000 clones, approximately 78% of them seen once. What was sequenced was CD45RA- memory CD4+ T cells from PBMCs. These receptors were taken from a human donor with narcolepsy.

V gene TRBV19 combines with J gene TRBJ1-1; D unresolved. CDR1 is LNHDA, CDR2 SQIVND, per germline (reference sequence). This CDR3 spans 16 amino acids. Trimming shortened V by 7 bases and J by 1 base, and 19 bases separated the two germline ends. CDR3 region: CASNPKFGSSNTEAFF. As DNA, the CDR3 is TGTGCCAGTAACCCTAAGTTCGGGTCCTCGAACACTGAAGCTTTCTTT.

The chain joins TRBV29-1 to TRBJ1-5; D not resolved. V lost 0 bases and J lost 8, with 11 bases in between. CDR1 is SQVTM and CDR2 is ANQGSEA in the germline V gene. This CDR3 comprises 13 residues. This chain's CDR3 is CSVEDSPREPQHF. The CDR3 nucleotides are TGCAGCGTTGAAGACAGTCCTAGGGAGCCCCAGCATTTT.

The V call is TRBV10-1, the J call TRBJ2-3; 12 bases line up with TRBD2. CDR3 length: 15 amino acids. The germline gives CDR1 WNHNN, CDR2 SYGVQD (reference sequence). The V and J ends lost 2 bases and 4 bases, in that order; junction bases with no gene match: 1. The CDR3 is CASSERTSGADTQYF. The CDR3 nucleotides read TGCGCCAGCAGTGAGAGGACTAGCGGGGCAGATACGCAGTATTTT.

The chain uses TRBV5-6 and TRBJ2-5, with TRBD1 identical over 9 bases. Losses at the gene ends were 0 bases for V and 5 bases for J; bases not matched to a gene: 5. This CDR3 region has 15 residues. The V gene's germline CDR1 is SGHDT and CDR2 YYEEEE. CDR3 sequence reads: CASSLGDRALETQYF. In DNA form, the CDR3 reads TGTGCCAGCAGCTTGGGGGACAGGGCCTTGGAGACCCAGTACTTC.

The rearrangement uses TRBV7-3 and TRBJ2-2; possibly TRBD2 for D (5 bases). Germline V gene data show CDR1 as SGHTA and CDR2 as FQGTGA. The CDR3 is made up of 16 amino acids. Trimming shortened V by 5 bases and J by 0 bases, and 13 bases separated the two germline ends. This chain's CDR3 is CASSPAGRSNTGELFF. In nucleotides, the CDR3 is TGTGCCAGCAGCCCCGCGGGTAGATCGAACACCGGGGAGCTGTTTTTT. Full variable domain (missing parts from reference TRBV7-3 and TRBJ2-2): GAGVSQTPSNKVTEKGKYVELRCDPISGHTALYWYRQSLGQGPEFLIYFQGTGAADDSGLPNDRFFAVRPEGSVSTLKIQRTERGDSAVYLCASSPAGRSNTGELFFGEGSRLTVL.

The chain links TRBV11-2 to TRBJ2-3; TRBD1 matches 12 bases. Germline values: CDR1 SGHAT, CDR2 FQNNGV. After removal of 4 bases from V and 1 base from J, the junction contained 6 bases not matched to a gene. CDR3 length: 17 residues. DNA of the CDR3: TGTGCCAGCAGCTCGCCGGGACAGGGGGCGGGCACAGATACGCAGTATTTT. Encoded protein: CASSSPGQGAGTDTQYF.

The genes are TRBV30 and TRBJ2-2, with 9 bases that match TRBD2. The germline V gene encodes CDR1 GTSNPN and CDR2 SVGIG (reference sequence). V lost 1 base, J lost 6 bases, and 6 bases stayed unmatched. The CDR3 totals 15 residues. The CDR3 DNA reads as TGTGCCTGGAGTGGAGGCGGGAGGGTCGCCGGGGAGCTGTTTTTT. Its protein product is CAWSGGGRVAGELFF. Full variable domain (rest looked up from reference TRBV30 and TRBJ2-2): SQTIHQWPATLVQPVGSPLSLECTVEGTSNPNLYWYRQAAGRGLQLLFYSVGIGQISSEVPQNLSASRPQDRQFILSSKKLLLSDSGFYLCAWSGGGRVAGELFFGEGSRLTVL.

Note on this clone: The junction does not match germline at one end; this may be a read error. The gene calls are TRBV5-1 and TRBJ1-1, with no clear D. The CDR3 loop spans 11 amino acids. The V gene's germline CDR1 is SGHRS and CDR2 YFSETQ. The CDR3 DNA is TGCGCCAGCAGCTTGGACACGGAAGCTTTCTTT. This sequence encodes CASSLDTEAFF. The complete variable domain, with remaining parts taken from reference TRBV5-1 and TRBJ1-1, reads KAGVTQTPRYLIKTRGQQVTLSCSPISGHRSVSWYQQTPGQGLQFLFEYFSETQRNKGNFPGRFSGRQFSNSRSEMNVSTLELGDSALYLCASSLDTEAFFGQGTRLTVV.

The chain uses TRBV11-3 and TRBJ2-3; 12 bases line up with TRBD2. Germline V gene data show CDR1 as SGHNT and CDR2 as YENEEA. CDR3 size: 16 residues. The V gene end was trimmed by 5 bases and the J gene end by 1 base; junction bases not matched to a gene: 4. The chain's CDR3 is CASSRRTSGGTDTQYF. CDR3 DNA: TGTGCCAGCAGCCGCCGGACTAGCGGGGGCACAGATACGCAGTATTTT. Full variable domain (rest looked up from reference TRBV11-3 and TRBJ2-3): EAGVVQSPRYKIIEKKQPVAFWCNPISGHNTLYWYLQNLGQGPELLIRYENEEAVDDSQLPKDRFSAERLKGVDSTLKIQPAELGDSAVYLCASSRRTSGGTDTQYFGPGTRLTVL.

This chain connects TRBV6-1 to TRBJ1-3; 7 bases are a match to TRBD1. CDR3 size: 15 residues. Looked up from germline, CDR1 is MNHNS and CDR2 is SASEGT. V gave up 7 bases and J gave up 1 base; unmatched junction bases: 7. The CDR3: CASTSQGRSGNTIYF. CDR3 bases: TGTGCCAGCACGTCACAGGGGAGGTCTGGAAACACCATATATTTT.

As for this clone: The same CDR3 arises from other DNA sequences in this sample as well. The chain links TRBV7-9 to TRBJ1-4; the match to TRBD1 covers 7 bases. V was pared by 0 bases and J by 3 bases, with 7 bases of the junction left unmatched. The germline V gene encodes CDR1 SEHNR and CDR2 FQNEAQ (reference sequence). CDR3 length: 17 amino acids. The CDR3 protein is CASSLAGQQGANEKLFF. For the CDR3, the DNA is TGTGCCAGCAGCTTAGCGGGACAGCAGGGAGCTAATGAAAAACTGTTTTTT.

This chain uses TRBV19 with TRBJ1-5; the D is unclear. Germline V lookup: CDR1 LNHDA, CDR2 SQIVND (reference sequence). Trimming cost V 6 bases and J 9 bases, with 12 bases left between them. The CDR3 is 12 amino acids. CDR3 bases: TGTGCCAGTAGCCCCCCCCCGGGGCCCCAGCATTTT. This gives the protein CASSPPPGPQHF.

This chain uses TRBV10-3 with TRBJ2-3; D unclear. The CDR3 is made up of 12 amino acids. CDR1 and CDR2 from the germline V gene are ENHRY and SYGVKD. With 6 bases removed from V and 4 bases from J, the gap between germline ends came to 8 bases. The CDR3 reads CAIRNTADTQYF. The DNA for the CDR3 is TGTGCCATCAGAAATACCGCAGATACGCAGTATTTT.

A note on this clone: Relative to the germline gene, one junction end is altered; a read error may explain this. The chain employs TRBV9 and TRBJ1-6, with 9 bases lining up with TRBD1. Germline V gene sequence: CDR1 SGDLS, CDR2 YYNGEE. The CDR3 contains 17 residues. The CDR3 loop reads CASRRTGVDSFNSPLHF. CDR3 in DNA: TGTGCCAGCAGGAGGACAGGGGTCGACTCCTTTAATTCACCCCTCCACTTT.

V and J are TRBV4-1 and TRBJ2-6; D gene unclear. This CDR3 has 16 residues. The V gene lost 1 base and the J gene lost 0 bases, with 7 bases spanning the gap. Germline lookup yields CDR1 MGHRA and CDR2 YSYEKL. CDR3 amino acids: CASSQAHNSGANVLTF. CDR3 nucleotides: TGCGCCAGCAGCCAAGCACATAACTCTGGGGCCAACGTCCTGACTTTC.

The chain recombines TRBV9 with TRBJ1-2; D possibly corresponds to TRBD1 (6 bases). V shed 0 bases and J shed 8 bases, with 20 bases lying between them. The CDR3 loop spans 16 amino acids. CDR1 and CDR2 from the germline V gene are SGDLS and YYNGEE. The CDR3, as DNA: TGTGCCAGCAGCGTAGCGGCCCAGGGGCGAAGTGAGGGCTACACCTTC. Protein sequence: CASSVAAQGRSEGYTF.

A note on this clone: The junction departs from germline at one end; a sequencing error may be responsible. The chain has TRBV2 and TRBJ2-4; no clear D. Germline loops: CDR1 SNHLY, CDR2 FYNNEI. The CDR3 spans 14 residues. CDR3 in DNA: TGTGCCAGCAGTGATGGGCCCGCCAGAAACATTCAGTACTTC. Translation gives CASSDGPARNIQYF.